The present TCR beta chain was sequenced within a study of blood T cell repertoires in COVID-19. Study-wide context: The analysed material was cDNA or gDNA that came from T cells, B-cell-depleted T cells, or PBMCs.

Cohort assignment relied on participant-reported clinical history. Symptom resolution, clearance, or two negative PCRs marked the recovered donors of Cohort 3. Original handling: Reference gene primer amplification gave nucleated cell count estimates. Libraries were prepared by immunoSEQ multiplex PCR; TCRdb keeps only in-frame clonotypes and omits some of them. For V, J and clone size, that table is used; D and trimming come from the DNA. The repertoire holds about 180,000 clones, approximately 89% seen once, with 6% to 6.5% in the top ten. CDR3 length: 12 amino acids. J was trimmed by 8 bases and V by 7 bases; bases with no gene match: 5. CDR1 SQVTM and CDR2 ANQGSEA come from the germline V gene.

This sequence was found in a man aged 40-49 years who had recovered from COVID-19. The V call is TRBV29-1, the J call TRBJ1-4, with 9 bases fitting TRBD1. The sequenced sample was PBMCs or T cells enriched from blood (not recorded which). CDR3 sequence reads: CSATGGREKLFF. CDR3 bases: TGCAGCGCGACAGGGGGGAGGGAAAAACTGTTTTTT. Based on the CDR3 plus reference TRBV29-1 and TRBJ1-4, the full variable domain is SAVISQKPSRDICQRGTSLTIQCQVDSQVTMMFWYRQQPGQSLTLIATANQGSEATYESGFVIDKFPISRPNLTFSTLTVSNMSPEDSSIYLCSATGGREKLFFGSGTQLSVL.